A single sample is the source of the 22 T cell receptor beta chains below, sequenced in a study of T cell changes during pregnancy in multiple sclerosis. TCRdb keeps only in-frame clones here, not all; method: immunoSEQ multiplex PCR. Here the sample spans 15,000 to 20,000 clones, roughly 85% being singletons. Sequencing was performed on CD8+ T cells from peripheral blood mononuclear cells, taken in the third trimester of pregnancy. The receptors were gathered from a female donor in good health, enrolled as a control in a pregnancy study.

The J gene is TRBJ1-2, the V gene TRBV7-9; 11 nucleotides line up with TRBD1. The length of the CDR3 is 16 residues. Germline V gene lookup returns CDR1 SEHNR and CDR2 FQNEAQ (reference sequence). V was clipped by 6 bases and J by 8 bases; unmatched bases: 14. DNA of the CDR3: TGTGCCAGCAGACCTCGGACAGGGGGCAAGATAGAAGGCTACACCTTC. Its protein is CASRPRTGGKIEGYTF.

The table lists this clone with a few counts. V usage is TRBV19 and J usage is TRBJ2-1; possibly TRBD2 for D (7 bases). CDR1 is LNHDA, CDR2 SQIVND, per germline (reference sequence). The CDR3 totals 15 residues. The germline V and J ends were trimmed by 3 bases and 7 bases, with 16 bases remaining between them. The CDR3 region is CASSISGGPLNEQFF. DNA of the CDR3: TGTGCCAGTAGTATCTCCGGGGGGCCTTTGAATGAGCAGTTCTTC.

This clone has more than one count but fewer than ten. This CDR3 is CASSQEKQVYGYTF. The CDR3 DNA reads as TGCGCCAGCAGCCAAGAGAAACAGGTCTATGGCTACACCTTC. V gene TRBV4-1 combines with J gene TRBJ1-2; possibly TRBD1 for D (5 bases). The CDR3 has 14 residues. The V end was cut by 0 bases, the J end by 4 bases, with 9 bases between. From germline, CDR1 is MGHRA and CDR2 YSYEKL.

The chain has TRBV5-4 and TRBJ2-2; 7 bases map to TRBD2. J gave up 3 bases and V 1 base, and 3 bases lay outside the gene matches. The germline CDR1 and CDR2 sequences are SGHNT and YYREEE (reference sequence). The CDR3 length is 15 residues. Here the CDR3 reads CASSLRGDHTGELFF. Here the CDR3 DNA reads TGTGCCAGCAGCTTGCGGGGGGACCACACCGGGGAGCTGTTTTTT.

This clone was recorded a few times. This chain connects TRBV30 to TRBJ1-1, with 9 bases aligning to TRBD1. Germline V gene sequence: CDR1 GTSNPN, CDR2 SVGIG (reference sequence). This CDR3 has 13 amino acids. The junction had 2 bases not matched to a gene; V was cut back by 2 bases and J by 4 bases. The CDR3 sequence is CAWSRQGGTEAFF. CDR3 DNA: TGTGCCTGGAGTCGACAGGGGGGCACTGAAGCTTTCTTT.

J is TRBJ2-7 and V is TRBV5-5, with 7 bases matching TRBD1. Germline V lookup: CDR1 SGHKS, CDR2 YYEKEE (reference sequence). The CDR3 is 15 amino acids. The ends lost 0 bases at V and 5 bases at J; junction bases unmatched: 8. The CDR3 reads CASSLEGAIWDEQYF. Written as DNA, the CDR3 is TGTGCCAGCAGCTTGGAGGGGGCGATCTGGGACGAGCAGTACTTC.

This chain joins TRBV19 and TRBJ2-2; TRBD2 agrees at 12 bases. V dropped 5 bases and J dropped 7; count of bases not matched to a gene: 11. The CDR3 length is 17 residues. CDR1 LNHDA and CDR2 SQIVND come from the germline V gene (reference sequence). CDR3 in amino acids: CASSDLAGGVYDGELFF. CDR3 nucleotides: TGTGCCAGTAGTGATCTAGCGGGGGGGGTTTATGACGGGGAGCTGTTTTTT.

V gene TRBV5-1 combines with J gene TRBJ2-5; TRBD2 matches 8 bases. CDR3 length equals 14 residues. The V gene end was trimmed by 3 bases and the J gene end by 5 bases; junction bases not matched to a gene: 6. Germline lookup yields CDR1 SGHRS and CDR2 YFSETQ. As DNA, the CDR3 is TGCGCCAGCAGCTCCGGACTAGCATTGGAGACCCAGTACTTC. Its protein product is CASSSGLALETQYF.

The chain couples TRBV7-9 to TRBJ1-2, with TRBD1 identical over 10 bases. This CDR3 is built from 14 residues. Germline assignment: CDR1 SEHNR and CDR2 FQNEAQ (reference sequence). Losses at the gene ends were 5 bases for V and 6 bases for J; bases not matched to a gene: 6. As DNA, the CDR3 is TGTGCCAGCAGCCCGACAGGGGGCCGGGATGGCTACACCTTC. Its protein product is CASSPTGGRDGYTF.

This CDR3 reads CASSPVIGVQYTDTQYF. DNA for the CDR3: TGTGCCAGCTCACCGGTCATCGGGGTACAGTACACAGATACGCAGTATTTT. This chain links TRBV18 with TRBJ2-3; perhaps TRBD2 as D (5 bases). Trimming took 3 bases from V and 2 from J, leaving 18 bases between them. The CDR3 is 17 residues long. CDR1 is KGHSH, CDR2 LQKENI, per germline.

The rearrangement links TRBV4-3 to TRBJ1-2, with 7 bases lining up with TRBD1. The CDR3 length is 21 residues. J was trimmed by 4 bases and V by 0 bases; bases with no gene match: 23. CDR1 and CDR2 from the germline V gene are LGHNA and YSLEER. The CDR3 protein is CASSQDGSWDRETYVGYGYTF. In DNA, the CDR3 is TGCGCCAGCAGCCAAGATGGGTCCTGGGACAGAGAAACTTATGTTGGCTATGGCTACACCTTC.

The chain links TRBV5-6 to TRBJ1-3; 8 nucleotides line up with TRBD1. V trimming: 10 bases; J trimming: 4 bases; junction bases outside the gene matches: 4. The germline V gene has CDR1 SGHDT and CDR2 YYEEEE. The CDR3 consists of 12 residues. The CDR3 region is CASGGSGNTIYF. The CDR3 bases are TGTGCCTCAGGGGGCAGCGGAAACACCATATATTTT.

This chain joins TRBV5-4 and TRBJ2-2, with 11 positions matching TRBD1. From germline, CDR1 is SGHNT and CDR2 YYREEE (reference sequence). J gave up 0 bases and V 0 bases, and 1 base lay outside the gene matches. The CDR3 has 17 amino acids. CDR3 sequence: CASSLAGQGANTGELFF. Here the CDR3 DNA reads TGTGCCAGCAGCTTGGCGGGACAGGGGGCGAACACCGGGGAGCTGTTTTTT.

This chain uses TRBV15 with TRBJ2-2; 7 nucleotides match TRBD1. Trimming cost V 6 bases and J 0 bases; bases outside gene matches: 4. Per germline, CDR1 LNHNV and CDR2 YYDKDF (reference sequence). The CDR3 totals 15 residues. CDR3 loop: CATSPDRTNTGELFF. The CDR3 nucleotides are TGTGCCACCAGTCCGGACAGGACGAACACCGGGGAGCTGTTTTTT.

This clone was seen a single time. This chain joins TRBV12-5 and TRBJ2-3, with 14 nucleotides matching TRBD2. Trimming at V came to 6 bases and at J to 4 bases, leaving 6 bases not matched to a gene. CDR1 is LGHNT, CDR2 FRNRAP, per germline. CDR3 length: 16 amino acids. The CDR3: CASGLTTSGGADTQYF. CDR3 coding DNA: TGTGCTAGTGGCCTTACGACTAGCGGGGGGGCAGATACGCAGTATTTT.

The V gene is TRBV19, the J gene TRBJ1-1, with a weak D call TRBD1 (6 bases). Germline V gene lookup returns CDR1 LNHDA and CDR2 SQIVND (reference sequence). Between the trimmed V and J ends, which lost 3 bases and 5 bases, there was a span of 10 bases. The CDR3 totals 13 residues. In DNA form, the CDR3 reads TGTGCCAGTAGTATCAACAGGGAAACTGAAGCTTTCTTT. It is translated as CASSINRETEAFF.

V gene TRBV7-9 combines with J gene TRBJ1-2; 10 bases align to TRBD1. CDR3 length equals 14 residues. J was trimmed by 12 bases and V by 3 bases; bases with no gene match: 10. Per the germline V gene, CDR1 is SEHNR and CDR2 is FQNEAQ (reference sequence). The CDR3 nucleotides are TGTGCCAGCAGCTTGGGGACAGGGGATAAGGGAAACACCTTC. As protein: CASSLGTGDKGNTF.

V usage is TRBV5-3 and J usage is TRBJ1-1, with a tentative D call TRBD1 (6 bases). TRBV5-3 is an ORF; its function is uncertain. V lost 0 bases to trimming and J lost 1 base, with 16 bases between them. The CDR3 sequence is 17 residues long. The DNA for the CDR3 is TGTGCCAGAAGCTTGGAACAGACCGGGACACAGAACACTGAAGCTTTCTTT. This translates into CARSLEQTGTQNTEAFF.

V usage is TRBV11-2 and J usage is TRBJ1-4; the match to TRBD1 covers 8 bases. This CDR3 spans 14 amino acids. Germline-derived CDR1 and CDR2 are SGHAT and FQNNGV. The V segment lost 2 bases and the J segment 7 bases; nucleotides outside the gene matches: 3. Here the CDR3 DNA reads TGTGCCAGCAGCTTAAACAGGGGGAGTGAAAAACTGTTTTTT. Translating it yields CASSLNRGSEKLFF. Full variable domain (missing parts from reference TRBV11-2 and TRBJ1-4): EAGVAQSPRYKIIEKRQSVAFWCNPISGHATLYWYQQILGQGPKLLIQFQNNGVVDDSQLPKDRFSAERLKGVDSTLKIQPAKLEDSAVYLCASSLNRGSEKLFFGSGTQLSVL.

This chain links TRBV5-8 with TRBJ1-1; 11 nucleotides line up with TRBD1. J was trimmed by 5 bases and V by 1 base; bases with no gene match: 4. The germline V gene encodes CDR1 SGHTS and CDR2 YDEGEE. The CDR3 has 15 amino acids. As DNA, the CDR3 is TGTGCCAGCAGCTTGAGGACAGGGGGCGAGACTGAAGCTTTCTTT. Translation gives CASSLRTGGETEAFF.

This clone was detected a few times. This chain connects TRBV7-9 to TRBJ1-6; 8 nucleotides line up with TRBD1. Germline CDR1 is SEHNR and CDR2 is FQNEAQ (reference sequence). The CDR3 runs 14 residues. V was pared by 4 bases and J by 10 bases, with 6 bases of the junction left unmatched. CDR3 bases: TGTGCCAGCAGCTCCTTACAGGGGGACTCACCCCTCCACTTT. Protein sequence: CASSSLQGDSPLHF.

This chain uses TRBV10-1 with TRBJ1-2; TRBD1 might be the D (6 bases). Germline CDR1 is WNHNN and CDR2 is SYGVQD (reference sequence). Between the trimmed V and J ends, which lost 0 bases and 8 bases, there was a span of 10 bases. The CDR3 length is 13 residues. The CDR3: CASSESWGRGYTF. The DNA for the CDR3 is TGCGCCAGCAGTGAGTCGTGGGGGCGAGGCTACACCTTC.